Following are 6 T cell receptor beta chains from one sample sequenced in a study of glioma-infiltrating T cells listed by TCRdb under 2016. The listed sequencing device is Illumina MiSeq. The iRepertoire nested amplicon-rescue multiplex PCR (arm-PCR) platform was used to amplify TCR alpha and beta CDR3 regions from RNA. Using fastp at Q25 and MiXCR, TCRdb reprocessed the public reads and kept productive beta chains. Here each entry gathers all rows of one CDR3 protein and keeps the most common genes and DNA. This sample has roughly 120,000 distinct CDR3 sequences in its table, and about 23% of those were observed once. 15% of the sample belongs to the ten largest clones. The material sequenced was glioma tissue, nonneoplastic brain tissue, or PBMCs (not recorded which). These receptors originate from a human donor with low-grade glioma or glioblastoma, undergoing nonglioma brain surgery, or in good health (not recorded which).

The table lists this clonotype with many counts. CDR3 sequence reads: CASLRLTGGEETQYF. The DNA of the CDR3 is TGTGCCAGCCTTAGACTGACAGGGGGGGAAGAGACCCAGTACTTC. The chain recombines TRBV6-1 with TRBJ2-5, with 9 bases fitting TRBD1. V lost 8 bases and J lost 3; bases outside the gene matches: 10. CDR3 length: 15 residues. CDR1 is MNHNS and CDR2 is SASEGT in the germline V gene.

Ten or more counts support this clonotype. This chain uses TRBV18 with TRBJ2-5; 8 bases line up with TRBD1. Germline loops: CDR1 KGHSH, CDR2 LQKENI. This CDR3 region has 15 residues. With 6 bases clipped from V and 2 bases from J, the junction kept 8 bases outside the gene matches. The CDR3, as DNA: TGTGCCAGCTCGGAGGGGACAGGATGGCAAGAGACCCAGTACTTC. Protein: CASSEGTGWQETQYF.

Remarks on this clonotype: This may be a read error: a much more frequent sequence differs by one nucleotide. CDR3 DNA: TGTGCCAGTAGTACCCGACTAGCGGATGCCTACAATGAGCATTTCTTC. This translates into CASSTRLADAYNEHFF. The chain uses TRBV19 and TRBJ2-1, with 9 bases identical to TRBD2. The CDR3 is 16 amino acids. Germline V gene lookup returns CDR1 LNHDA and CDR2 SQIVND (reference sequence). Full variable domain (missing parts from reference TRBV19 and TRBJ2-1): DGGITQSPKYLFRKEGQNVTLSCEQNLNHDAMYWYRQDPGQGLRLIYYSQIVNDFQKGDIAEGYSVSREKKESFPLTVTSAQKNPTAFYLCASSTRLADAYNEHFFGPGTRLTVL.

In its sample, this clonotype was seen a few times. The rearrangement uses TRBV9 and TRBJ2-1; D gene uncertain. In germline, CDR1 is SGDLS, CDR2 YYNGEE. V lost 3 bases, J lost 4 bases, and 20 bases lay in between. The CDR3 totals 17 residues. Here the CDR3 reads CASSAYGSPTNYNEQFF. In DNA form, the CDR3 reads TGTGCCAGCAGCGCGTATGGATCCCCCACCAATTACAATGAGCAGTTCTTC.

For this clonotype: At one end the junction does not follow the germline gene, possibly because of a read error. The CDR3 spells CASSYSKGGSPYSEQFF. The CDR3 DNA follows: TGTGCCAGCAGTTACTCGAAGGGGGGGAGCCCCTACAGTGAGCAGTTCTTC. The rearrangement joins TRBV6-5 to TRBJ2-1; D is possibly TRBD2 (7 bases). This CDR3 spans 17 amino acids. Germline V gene lookup returns CDR1 MNHEY and CDR2 SVGAGI.

Note on this clonotype: A much larger clone lies one base from this, so it may be a read error. V usage is TRBV27 and J usage is TRBJ2-7; 12 nucleotides line up with TRBD2. CDR1 is MNHEY and CDR2 is SMNVEV in the germline V gene (reference sequence). The CDR3 runs to 16 residues. Germline trimming cut 7 bases from V and 7 bases from J; bases unmatched to any gene: 14. The CDR3 DNA sequence: TGTGCCAGCACGCTTACCGGACTAGCGGGAAGGTTGGAGCAGTACTTC. This gives the protein CASTLTGLAGRLEQYF.